This record covers a single TCR beta chain. What antigen it recognizes has not been identified. The sample holds no much larger clone one base away, and base qualities are not on file. Samples from volunteer blood donors who had recovered from COVID-19 were contributed by a second Seattle source. The collaborating institutions used their own protocols to collect whole blood in K2EDTA tubes. For TCRbeta analysis, collaborators shipped samples as frozen whole blood, isolated PBMCs, or DNA extracted from either of those sample types. The cysteine opens and the phenylalanine closes a CDR3 of 13 amino acids. Here the CDR3 DNA is all that survives: 39 bases in frame from base 1. CDR1 and CDR2 are drawn from the germline V gene: SQVTM, ANQGSEA. The junction shows trimming of 8 bases on V and 8 bases on J, and the gene matches do not reach 11 bases of it. TCRbeta CDR3 regions were amplified from genomic DNA by means of the immunoSEQ Assay, a bias-controlled multiplex PCR. The authors' pipeline ran thus. The number of nucleated cells in each sample was estimated from the amplification of reference gene primers within the assay. To quantify the absolute abundance of each unique TCRbeta CDR3 rearrangement, sequence reads were collapsed and filtered. For each sample, productive Simpson clonality was calculated as the square root of Simpson's diversity index over productive rearrangements. Imported from immuneACCESS, the table was reduced by TCRdb to in-frame sequences with V and J called. These copies leave out some clones; in studies compared against another copy, an unresolved V gene accounts for under half, and the cause of the remainder is not known. The V and J calls and the clone size are those of that table, but D and trimming were determined from the DNA. The sample table records 240,000 or so clones; more than 75% of these occur just once. The ten largest clonotypes hold less than 4% of the sample.

The data were taken from a study of blood T cell repertoires in COVID-19 (dated by TCRdb to the early 2020s). With respect to the entire study: Collaborator samples came from the United States, Italy and Spain and covered acute and convalescent phases of COVID-19. The material from the prospective study consisted of cDNA or gDNA derived from T cells, B-cell-depleted T cells, or PBMCs. The dataset comprised deeply sampled blood TCRbeta repertoires from subjects exposed to, actively infected with, or recovered from COVID-19. The repertoires were made available in a free public database intended to serve as a resource for research on the immune response to SARS-CoV-2. The samples were drawn from the first 160 participants of the ongoing ImmuneRACE study and from 1,254 subjects provided by 6 global collaborators. Nearly every sample came with metadata listing a de-identified subject ID, COVID-19 status, age in years and sex. Where HLA class I and class II types were available, the types were taken from metadata supplied by the sample provider, not from assay-based typing. The investigation overall reported the following: Clinical and demographic metadata were provided uncurated, with the amount varying by source and participant.

The receptor was derived from a woman aged 25 to 39 who had recovered from COVID-19. Sequencing used peripheral blood. The chain links TRBV29-1 with TRBJ2-1; TRBD2 lines up with 8 middle nucleotides. CDR3 loop: CSSSGFGRDEQFF. The DNA sequence is given as TGCAGCAGCTCTGGATTCGGGAGGGATGAGCAGTTCTTC.